This T cell receptor (beta chain) comes out of a study of CD8 T cells in Susac syndrome. CDR3 length: 15 amino acids. Germline V gives CDR1 ENHRY, CDR2 SYGVKD. J was trimmed by 2 bases and V by 0 bases; bases with no gene match: 4. Random hexamers were used to reverse transcribe an amount of about 0.5 to 1 ug RNA. An immunoSEQ multiplex PCR generated amplified TCR beta CDR3 products spanning 54 Vbeta and 13 Jbeta. TCRdb redid the calling of the immunoSEQ multiplex PCR reads with MiXCR, one entry per CDR3 protein. The table records 100,000 to 150,000 distinct CDR3 sequences, over 85% of them present only once. Sequencing targeted TCR beta in blood CD8+ and CD4+ T cells. The control participants were healthy donors, and these controls were matched with respect to both age and sex. Bulk CD8+ and CD4+ cells came from magnetic negative isolation; CD8+ TEMRA by FACS.

Sequenced material: CD4+ T cells from PBMCs. The chain has TRBV10-3 and TRBJ2-7; TRBD1 matches 7 bases. This receptor was identified in a human donor in good health. CDR3: CAISESDRIPYEQYF. The CDR3 region has the DNA TGTGCCATCAGTGAGTCGGACAGGATCCCCTACGAGCAGTACTTC.